The rows below give T cell receptor beta chains drawn from one sample of a study of beta chain features in type 1 diabetes. TCRdb keeps only in-frame clones here, not all; method: immunoSEQ multiplex PCR. The table shows 250,000 or so clones, with 11% to 15% occurring only once. The sample comprised naive CD4+ T cells from blood. All receptors come from a man aged 25 to 45 with type 1 diabetes. Each CDR3 is given with its conserved first and last residue. A D gene is named only where the DNA matches it firmly. Clone size is shown for a subset of rows, as once, few, many or a class of expanded clone.

D gene: .
clone size: few
J gene: TRBJ2-2
V gene: TRBV5-1
CDR3 protein: CASSLGVTGNTGELFF
CDR3 DNA: TGCGCCAGCAGCTTGGGCGTGACAGGGAACACCGGGGAGCTGTTTTTT

D gene: .
clone size: .
J gene: TRBJ2-1
V gene: TRBV11-3
CDR3 protein: CASSLVSSRYNEQFF
CDR3 DNA: TGTGCCAGCAGCTTAGTTTCAAGCCGGTACAATGAGCAGTTCTTC

D gene: TRBD1
clone size: .
J gene: TRBJ1-4
V gene: TRBV15
CDR3 protein: CATSRLRGQTNEKLFF
CDR3 DNA: TGTGCCACCAGCAGACTCAGGGGGCAGACTAATGAAAAACTGTTTTTT

D gene: TRBD2
clone size: .
J gene: TRBJ2-1
V gene: TRBV18
CDR3 protein: CASSPPGTSGSIDNEQFF
CDR3 DNA: TGTGCCAGCTCACCACCCGGGACTAGCGGGAGTATCGACAATGAGCAGTTCTTC

D gene: .
clone size: .
J gene: TRBJ2-1
V gene: TRBV29-1
CDR3 protein: CSVEVLAYIDEQFF
CDR3 DNA: TGCAGCGTTGAAGTGCTAGCATATATCGATGAGCAGTTCTTC

D gene: .
clone size: few
J gene: TRBJ2-7
V gene: TRBV7-9
CDR3 protein: CASSLADSPTRSYEQYF
CDR3 DNA: TGTGCCAGCAGCTTAGCCGACAGTCCTACCCGCTCCTACGAGCAGTACTTC

D gene: .
clone size: few
J gene: TRBJ1-1
V gene: TRBV19
CDR3 protein: CASSVYTEAFF
CDR3 DNA: TGTGCCAGTAGTGTATACACTGAAGCTTTCTTT

D gene: .
clone size: few
J gene: TRBJ1-1
V gene: TRBV16
CDR3 protein: CASRRGQLNTEAFF
CDR3 DNA: TGTGCCAGCAGACGAGGACAGCTAAACACTGAAGCTTTCTTT

D gene: TRBD1
clone size: .
J gene: TRBJ2-7
V gene: TRBV28
CDR3 protein: CASIQGAPYEQYF
CDR3 DNA: TGTGCCAGCATACAGGGGGCCCCCTACGAGCAGTACTTC

D gene: TRBD1
clone size: few
J gene: TRBJ2-7
V gene: TRBV11-2
CDR3 protein: CASSPDRVYEQYF
CDR3 DNA: TGTGCCAGCAGCCCCGACAGGGTATACGAGCAGTACTTC

D gene: TRBD1
clone size: few
J gene: TRBJ2-6
V gene: TRBV30
CDR3 protein: CAWRDRGLGANVLTF
CDR3 DNA: TGTGCCTGGAGAGACAGGGGGCTCGGGGCCAACGTCCTGACTTTC

D gene: TRBD2
clone size: few
J gene: TRBJ2-5
V gene: TRBV29-1
CDR3 protein: CSVVSGGETQYF
CDR3 DNA: TGCAGCGTTGTTAGCGGGGGAGAGACCCAGTACTTC

D gene: .
clone size: .
J gene: TRBJ1-1
V gene: TRBV18
CDR3 protein: CASSPPLTGAMRTEAFF
CDR3 DNA: TGTGCCAGCTCACCACCCCTCACAGGCGCGATGAGGACTGAAGCTTTCTTT

D gene: TRBD1
clone size: .
J gene: TRBJ1-5
V gene: TRBV7-9
CDR3 protein: CASSLEAGTDTNQPQHF
CDR3 DNA: TGTGCCAGCAGCTTAGAAGCCGGGACAGACACAAATCAGCCCCAGCATTTT

D gene: .
clone size: few
J gene: TRBJ2-7
V gene: TRBV6-5
CDR3 protein: CASSLGQFYEQYF
CDR3 DNA: TGTGCCAGCAGTTTGGGACAATTCTACGAGCAGTACTTC

D gene: .
clone size: .
J gene: TRBJ1-5
V gene: TRBV10-3
CDR3 protein: CAISESRGGDQPQHF
CDR3 DNA: TGTGCCATCAGTGAGTCAAGGGGTGGGGATCAGCCCCAGCATTTT

D gene: .
clone size: .
J gene: TRBJ2-7
V gene: TRBV5-1
CDR3 protein: CASSQSYEQYF
CDR3 DNA: TGCGCCAGCAGCCAGTCCTACGAGCAGTACTTC

D gene: .
clone size: .
J gene: TRBJ1-2
V gene: TRBV30
CDR3 protein: CAWSVAQSYGYTF
CDR3 DNA: TGTGCCTGGAGTGTAGCGCAGAGTTATGGCTACACCTTC

D gene: TRBD1
clone size: .
J gene: TRBJ1-1
V gene: TRBV5-1
CDR3 protein: CASSLDRANTEAFF
CDR3 DNA: TGCGCCAGCAGCCTGGACAGGGCGAACACTGAAGCTTTCTTT

D gene: .
clone size: .
J gene: TRBJ2-7
V gene: TRBV11-2
CDR3 protein: CASSWARGRHEQYF
CDR3 DNA: TGTGCCAGCAGCTGGGCCAGGGGTAGGCACGAGCAGTACTTC

D gene: .
clone size: .
J gene: TRBJ1-5
V gene: TRBV27
CDR3 protein: CASSLSGAGSNQPQHF
CDR3 DNA: TGTGCCAGCAGTTTATCGGGAGCGGGGAGCAATCAGCCCCAGCATTTT

D gene: TRBD2
clone size: .
J gene: TRBJ2-3
V gene: TRBV25-1
CDR3 protein: CASNYGGAGTDTQYF
CDR3 DNA: TGTGCCAGCAATTACGGGGGAGCGGGGACAGATACGCAGTATTTT

D gene: TRBD1
clone size: few
J gene: TRBJ2-1
V gene: TRBV7-9
CDR3 protein: CASSLAKPGQGNEQFF
CDR3 DNA: TGTGCCAGCAGCTTAGCAAAACCGGGACAGGGGAATGAGCAGTTCTTC

D gene: .
clone size: few
J gene: TRBJ2-3
V gene: TRBV30
CDR3 protein: CAGAAKGDTQYF
CDR3 DNA: TGTGCCGGGGCTGCGAAGGGAGATACGCAGTATTTT

D gene: .
clone size: few
J gene: TRBJ1-1
V gene: TRBV5-4
CDR3 protein: CASSFGGPDTEAFF
CDR3 DNA: TGTGCCAGCAGCTTTGGAGGGCCGGACACTGAAGCTTTCTTT

D gene: .
clone size: .
J gene: TRBJ1-1
V gene: TRBV30
CDR3 protein: CACPGLNTEAFF
CDR3 DNA: TGTGCCTGCCCGGGTCTGAACACTGAAGCTTTCTTT

D gene: .
clone size: few
J gene: TRBJ1-4
V gene: TRBV11-2
CDR3 protein: CASSSTGLSNEKLFF
CDR3 DNA: TGTGCCAGCAGCTCTACAGGCCTTTCTAATGAAAAACTGTTTTTT

D gene: .
clone size: .
J gene: TRBJ2-3
V gene: TRBV20-1
CDR3 protein: CSARAPDTQYF
CDR3 DNA: TGCAGTGCTAGAGCCCCGGATACGCAGTATTTT

D gene: TRBD2
clone size: few
J gene: TRBJ2-1
V gene: TRBV18
CDR3 protein: CASSPPRGVDEQFF
CDR3 DNA: TGTGCCAGCTCACCGCCGCGGGGGGTCGATGAGCAGTTCTTC

D gene: TRBD2
clone size: .
J gene: TRBJ2-7
V gene: TRBV9
CDR3 protein: CASSRGLALYEQYF
CDR3 DNA: TGTGCCAGCAGCAGGGGACTAGCGCTTTACGAGCAGTACTTC

D gene: TRBD2
clone size: .
J gene: TRBJ2-7
V gene: TRBV25-1
CDR3 protein: CASNYLAGGEQYF
CDR3 DNA: TGTGCCAGCAACTACCTAGCGGGAGGCGAGCAGTACTTC

D gene: .
clone size: .
J gene: TRBJ2-7
V gene: TRBV7-2
CDR3 protein: CASSLRRGEQYF
CDR3 DNA: TGTGCCAGCAGCTTAAGGCGCGGCGAGCAGTACTTC

D gene: TRBD2
clone size: .
J gene: TRBJ2-7
V gene: TRBV7-6
CDR3 protein: CASSVRAGGPGEQYF
CDR3 DNA: TGTGCCAGCAGCGTTAGAGCGGGAGGGCCGGGGGAGCAGTACTTC

D gene: .
clone size: .
J gene: TRBJ1-5
V gene: TRBV10-3
CDR3 protein: CAISGVGDQPQHF
CDR3 DNA: TGTGCCATCAGTGGGGTAGGGGATCAGCCCCAGCATTTT

D gene: TRBD2
clone size: .
J gene: TRBJ2-5
V gene: TRBV5-6
CDR3 protein: CASSLGLADETQYF
CDR3 DNA: TGTGCCAGCAGCTTGGGGCTAGCGGACGAGACCCAGTACTTC

D gene: .
clone size: .
J gene: TRBJ1-1
V gene: TRBV7-6
CDR3 protein: CASSLGQNTEAFF
CDR3 DNA: TGTGCCAGCAGCTTAGGTCAGAACACTGAAGCTTTCTTT

D gene: .
clone size: .
J gene: TRBJ2-2
V gene: TRBV19
CDR3 protein: CASSISTIGLNTGELFF
CDR3 DNA: TGTGCCAGTAGTATATCTACGATTGGGCTGAACACCGGGGAGCTGTTTTTT

D gene: TRBD1
clone size: .
J gene: TRBJ2-2
V gene: TRBV2
CDR3 protein: CASSADRGAGELFF
CDR3 DNA: TGTGCCAGCAGTGCGGACAGGGGGGCCGGGGAGCTGTTTTTT

D gene: TRBD1
clone size: few
J gene: TRBJ2-1
V gene: TRBV11-2
CDR3 protein: CASSLTQTGDEQFF
CDR3 DNA: TGTGCCAGCAGCTTGACCCAGACAGGGGATGAGCAGTTCTTC

D gene: TRBD1
clone size: .
J gene: TRBJ1-4
V gene: TRBV29-1
CDR3 protein: CSAAGGTNEKLFF
CDR3 DNA: TGCAGCGCCGCAGGGGGTACTAATGAAAAACTGTTTTTT

D gene: TRBD1
clone size: .
J gene: TRBJ2-5
V gene: TRBV7-8
CDR3 protein: CASSFRDRGLGTQYF
CDR3 DNA: TGTGCCAGCAGCTTCCGGGACAGGGGGCTGGGGACCCAGTACTTC

D gene: TRBD1
clone size: .
J gene: TRBJ2-3
V gene: TRBV5-1
CDR3 protein: CASSLVAGGSTDTQYF
CDR3 DNA: TGCGCCAGCAGCTTGGTAGCAGGGGGATCCACAGATACGCAGTATTTT

D gene: .
clone size: few
J gene: TRBJ1-1
V gene: TRBV2
CDR3 protein: CASRADRISAFF
CDR3 DNA: TGTGCCAGCAGGGCTGACAGGATTTCAGCTTTCTTT